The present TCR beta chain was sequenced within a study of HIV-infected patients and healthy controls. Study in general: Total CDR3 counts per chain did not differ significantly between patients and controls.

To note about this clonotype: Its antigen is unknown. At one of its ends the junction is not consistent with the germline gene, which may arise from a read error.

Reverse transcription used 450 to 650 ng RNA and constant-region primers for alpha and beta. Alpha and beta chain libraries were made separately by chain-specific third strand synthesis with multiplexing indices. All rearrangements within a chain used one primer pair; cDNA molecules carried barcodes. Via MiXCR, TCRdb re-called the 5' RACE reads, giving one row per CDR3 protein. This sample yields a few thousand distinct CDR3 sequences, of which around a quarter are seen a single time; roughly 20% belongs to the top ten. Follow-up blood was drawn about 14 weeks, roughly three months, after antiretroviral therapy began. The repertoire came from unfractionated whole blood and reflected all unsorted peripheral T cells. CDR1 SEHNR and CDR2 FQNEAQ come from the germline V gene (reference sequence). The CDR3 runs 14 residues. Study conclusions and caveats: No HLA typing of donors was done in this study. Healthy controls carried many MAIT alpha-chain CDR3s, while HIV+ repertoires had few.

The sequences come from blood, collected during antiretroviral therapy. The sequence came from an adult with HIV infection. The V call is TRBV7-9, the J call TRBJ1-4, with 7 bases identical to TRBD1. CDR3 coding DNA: TGTGCCAGCACCATACAGGGGACGGGTGAAAAACTGTCTTTT. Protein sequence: CASTIQGTGEKLSF.